These 13 T cell receptor beta chains were all obtained from the same sample, sequenced in a study of CD8 T cells in ankylosing spondylitis (dated by TCRdb to about 2017). These receptors have no identified antigens. General findings and caveats noted by the study authors: Blood from ankylosing spondylitis patients appeared to be characterized by a TCR beta motif made up of several highly homologous amino acid variants.

Receptor amplification or capture employed 5' RACE. Sequencing instrument: Illumina HiSeq 2500. In-frame beta chains were kept once TCRdb had trimmed the public reads at Q25 with fastp and called clones with MiXCR. Each record represents a unique CDR3 protein, reported with the most common genes and DNA among its rows. The sample profile shows roughly 700,000 distinct CDR3 sequences; roughly 19% of them were found once. The ten largest account for about 20% of the sample. The sequenced sample was blood, either unsorted or a sorted T cell fraction (not recorded which). These TCRs come from a male donor with ankylosing spondylitis.

Ten or more counts support this clonotype. V usage is TRBV5-5 and J usage is TRBJ2-7; 7 nucleotides line up with TRBD2. The CDR3 is 16 amino acids. The V segment lost 1 base and the J segment 4 bases; nucleotides outside the gene matches: 11. Germline assignment: CDR1 SGHKS and CDR2 YYEKEE (reference sequence). Written as DNA, the CDR3 is TGTGCCAGCAGCTTGACGCGGGCAGGGAGGGGATACGAGCAGTACTTC. Translation: CASSLTRAGRGYEQYF.

This clonotype was counted between two and nine times. V is TRBV5-1 and J is TRBJ2-5; 9 bases map to TRBD2. Germline loops: CDR1 SGHRS, CDR2 YFSETQ. Trimming cost V 4 bases and J 1 base; bases outside gene matches: 11. The CDR3 length is 17 residues. CDR3 residues: CASSPTGTSSRQETQYF. The DNA for the CDR3 is TGCGCCAGCAGCCCCACCGGGACTAGCTCCCGCCAAGAGACCCAGTACTTC.

This clonotype came up once. This chain joins TRBV20-1 and TRBJ2-5, with 16 nucleotides matching TRBD2. Trimming took 3 bases from V and 4 from J; bases not matched to a gene: 5. This CDR3 has 16 residues. Germline V CDR1 and CDR2: DFQATT, SNEGSKA (reference sequence). The CDR3 region has the DNA TGCAGTGCTAGGGGGACTAGCGGGAGGGCCCTAGAGACCCAGTACTTC. Its protein is CSARGTSGRALETQYF.

The rearrangement joins TRBV6-2 or TRBV6-3 to TRBJ2-3, with a possible D match to TRBD2 (6 bases). The germline V gene has CDR1 MNHEY and CDR2 SVGEGT. The CDR3 is 13 residues long. The V gene lost 2 bases and the J gene lost 6 bases, with 9 bases spanning the gap. The CDR3: CASSYVRGDTQYF. The CDR3 DNA sequence: TGTGCCAGCAGTTACGTGCGGGGCGATACGCAGTATTTT.

V is TRBV5-1 and J is TRBJ2-1; 11 bases agree with TRBD2. The V segment lost 5 bases and the J segment 5 bases; nucleotides outside the gene matches: 3. Germline V gives CDR1 SGHRS, CDR2 YFSETQ. CDR3 length: 14 residues. Here the CDR3 DNA reads TGCGCCAGCAGGGGGACTAGCGGAAACAATGAGCAGTTCTTC. Residues: CASRGTSGNNEQFF. Full variable domain (missing parts from reference TRBV5-1 and TRBJ2-1): KAGVTQTPRYLIKTRGQQVTLSCSPISGHRSVSWYQQTPGQGLQFLFEYFSETQRNKGNFPGRFSGRQFSNSRSEMNVSTLELGDSALYLCASRGTSGNNEQFFGPGTRLTVL.

This clonotype was found a few times. This chain links TRBV6-2 or TRBV6-3 with TRBJ2-3; D is unclear. V lost 5 bases and J lost 6, with 18 bases in between. The germline gives CDR1 MNHEY, CDR2 SVGEGT. The CDR3 contains 15 residues. The CDR3 DNA is TGTGCCAGCAGTAAGGCTGTCGGGCTTGAGGATACGCAGTATTTT. The encoded protein is CASSKAVGLEDTQYF.

In this sample, this clonotype turned up a few times. The chain joins TRBV11-2 to TRBJ2-2, with D possibly being TRBD1 (6 bases). Trimming took off 1 base at V and 3 bases at J, with 12 bases between the two ends. Germline CDR1 reads SGHAT; CDR2 reads FQNNGV. This CDR3 is 16 amino acids long. CDR3 sequence reads: CASSLGRDTYTGELFF. In DNA, the CDR3 is TGTGCCAGCAGCTTAGGCAGGGACACCTACACCGGGGAGCTGTTTTTT.

The chain links TRBV20-1 to TRBJ2-7, with 11 bases lining up with TRBD2. Germline CDR1 and CDR2: DFQATT and SNEGSKA (reference sequence). With 5 bases clipped from V and 2 bases from J, the junction kept 5 bases outside the gene matches. This CDR3 is built from 14 residues. CDR3 in amino acids: CSALGLAETYEQYF. For the CDR3, the DNA is TGCAGTGCTCTGGGACTAGCGGAAACCTACGAGCAGTACTTC.

The rearrangement links TRBV5-1 to TRBJ2-2, with 8 bases identical to TRBD2. Trimming took 0 bases from V and 4 from J; bases not matched to a gene: 8. Per germline, CDR1 SGHRS and CDR2 YFSETQ. The CDR3 has 17 amino acids. The DNA for the CDR3 is TGCGCCAGCAGCTTGGTCTCGGGAGGGCCGACCACCGGGGAGCTGTTTTTT. As protein: CASSLVSGGPTTGELFF.

This clonotype was seen a handful of times. The chain employs TRBV4-2 and TRBJ2-1; 11 bases align to TRBD2. CDR3 length equals 14 residues. Germline V gives CDR1 LGHNA, CDR2 YNFKEQ. The V segment lost 4 bases and the J segment 7 bases; nucleotides outside the gene matches: 3. The CDR3 spells CASSPTSGSNEQFF. The CDR3 DNA sequence: TGTGCCAGCAGCCCTACTAGCGGGAGTAATGAGCAGTTCTTC.

This chain joins TRBV4-1 and TRBJ1-6; tentative D call: TRBD1 (6 bases). CDR1 MGHRA and CDR2 YSYEKL come from the germline V gene. This CDR3 has 17 amino acids. V was trimmed by 0 bases and J by 11 bases, leaving 20 bases between them. The CDR3, as DNA: TGCGCCAGCAGCCAAGATCTCCCGACAGGACTAGGTCCACCCCTCCACTTT. It is translated as CASSQDLPTGLGPPLHF.

The V and J genes are TRBV28 and TRBJ2-1, with 10 bases aligning to TRBD2. The germline V gene encodes CDR1 MDHEN and CDR2 SYDVKM. The CDR3 spans 17 residues. V lost 4 bases and J lost 6; bases outside the gene matches: 12. CDR3 loop: CASSSGLLAGRSNEQFF. CDR3 nucleotides: TGTGCCAGCAGTTCGGGTCTACTAGCGGGGCGCTCCAATGAGCAGTTCTTC.

V usage is TRBV7-2 and J usage is TRBJ2-5; possible D gene TRBD2, 6 bases. The germline gives CDR1 SGHTA, CDR2 FQGNSA. V was trimmed by 3 bases and J by 2 bases, leaving 10 bases between them. There are 14 residues in the CDR3. CDR3 protein: CASSFTREQETQYF. The CDR3 nucleotides read TGTGCCAGCAGCTTCACCCGGGAGCAAGAGACCCAGTACTTC.